These 18 T cell receptor beta chains came from one sample sequenced in a study of T-cell memory formation after mild COVID-19. One entry per CDR3 protein, called by TCRdb with MiXCR from the 5' RACE reads. The table has a few hundred thousand distinct CDR3 sequences, approximately 15% seen once. The specimen was PBMCs or a T cell subset sorted from them (not recorded which). The receptor source for this set is a man between 18 and 29 years old who had mild COVID-19 (a few samples of this study predate the infection). Cell type and time point are not known.

This clonotype was observed a handful of times. This chain links TRBV20-1 with TRBJ2-3; the D gene is possibly TRBD2 (7 bases). Germline V gene data show CDR1 as DFQATT and CDR2 as SNEGSKA (reference sequence). V gave up 0 bases and J gave up 4 bases, with 11 bases separating them. This CDR3 comprises 14 residues. For the CDR3, the DNA is TGCAGTGCTAGAGATTCGCGGGGGCCAGATACGCAGTATTTT. It encodes CSARDSRGPDTQYF.

This clonotype was seen ten or more times. The chain combines TRBV3-1 with TRBJ2-3; no clear D. Trimming cost V 1 base and J 2 bases, with 7 bases left between them. The CDR3 totals 14 residues. The germline CDR1 and CDR2 sequences are LGHDT and YNNKEL (reference sequence). Here the CDR3 DNA reads TGTGCCAGCAGCCAAGTTGGGTTCACAGATACGCAGTATTTT. Protein: CASSQVGFTDTQYF.

V usage is TRBV4-1 and J usage is TRBJ1-1, with unresolved D. The germline V and J ends were trimmed by 1 base and 8 bases, with 8 bases remaining between them. The germline CDR1 and CDR2 sequences are MGHRA and YSYEKL. The CDR3 contains 12 residues. DNA for the CDR3: TGCGCCAGCAGCCAAGTTACTACAGAAGCTTTCTTT. Residues: CASSQVTTEAFF.

This clonotype was counted between two and nine times. The chain recombines TRBV7-2 with TRBJ2-3; unclear D gene. CDR1 and CDR2 (germline): SGHTA, FQGNSA. The V end lost 5 bases, the J end lost 6 bases, and 9 bases lay between the germline ends. The CDR3 covers 12 residues. The CDR3 DNA is TGTGCCAGCAGCCCCCCGGAGGATACGCAGTATTTT. It encodes CASSPPEDTQYF.

This clonotype was counted only a few times. V gene TRBV7-2 combines with J gene TRBJ2-2, with 7 bases aligning to TRBD2. Germline loops: CDR1 SGHTA, CDR2 FQGNSA. With V trimmed by 1 base and J by 4 bases, 6 bases remained unmatched. The CDR3 runs 16 residues. The CDR3 loop is CASSLGPTGGTGELFF. CDR3 in DNA: TGTGCCAGCAGCTTAGGGCCCACGGGGGGCACCGGGGAGCTGTTTTTT.

The rearrangement joins TRBV9 to TRBJ1-3, with a tentative D call TRBD1 (6 bases). V lost 4 bases to trimming and J lost 8 bases, with 10 bases between them. In germline, CDR1 is SGDLS, CDR2 YYNGEE. CDR3 length: 12 residues. CDR3 loop: CASSLQGDTIYF. In DNA form, the CDR3 reads TGTGCCAGCAGCCTACAGGGAGACACCATATATTTT. Filled out from reference TRBV9 and TRBJ1-3, the complete variable domain reads DSGVTQTPKHLITATGQRVTLRCSPRSGDLSVYWYQQSLDQGLQFLIQYYNGEERAKGNILERFSAQQFPDLHSELNLSSLELGDSALYFCASSLQGDTIYFGEGSWLTVV.

The chain is built from TRBV11-3 and TRBJ2-3, with 10 nucleotides matching TRBD2. The CDR3 contains 16 residues. Germline trimming cut 3 bases from V and 4 bases from J; bases unmatched to any gene: 7. The germline gives CDR1 SGHNT, CDR2 YENEEA. The CDR3 reads CASSFKAGGPADTQYF. CDR3 nucleotides: TGTGCCAGCAGCTTCAAAGCGGGGGGGCCTGCAGATACGCAGTATTTT. Looking up the rest from reference TRBV11-3 and TRBJ2-3 gives the full variable domain: EAGVVQSPRYKIIEKKQPVAFWCNPISGHNTLYWYLQNLGQGPELLIRYENEEAVDDSQLPKDRFSAERLKGVDSTLKIQPAELGDSAVYLCASSFKAGGPADTQYFGPGTRLTVL.

The chain couples TRBV27 to TRBJ2-7; 7 bases map to TRBD1. The CDR3 totals 14 residues. V lost 5 bases and J lost 1; bases outside the gene matches: 5. Per germline, CDR1 MNHEY and CDR2 SMNVEV (reference sequence). CDR3 in amino acids: CASSPQDRSYEQYF. In DNA form, the CDR3 reads TGTGCCAGCAGTCCGCAGGACAGGTCCTACGAGCAGTACTTC.

In its sample, this clonotype was seen a few times. V usage is TRBV12-3 or TRBV12-4 and J usage is TRBJ1-2; a possible D gene is TRBD1 (6 bases). The CDR3 runs 12 residues. Trimming pared 6 bases from V and 6 bases from J, leaving 11 bases between. Here the CDR3 DNA reads TGTGCCAGCAGCGGGGGGCCCGATGGCTACACCTTC. It codes for CASSGGPDGYTF.

This clonotype was seen more than once but under ten times. The chain is built from TRBV2 and TRBJ2-1; D assignment may be TRBD1 or TRBD2 (5 bases each). V was shortened by 6 bases and J by 10 bases, with 13 bases between the two germline ends. Per germline, CDR1 SNHLY and CDR2 FYNNEI. The CDR3 has 12 amino acids. CDR3 protein: CASSRDGGEQFF. CDR3 DNA: TGTGCCAGCAGCAGGGACGGTGGGGAGCAGTTCTTC.

CDR3 in DNA: TGTGCCAGCAGTTTGACAGGGGGACATCAGCCCCAGCATTTT. Encoded protein: CASSLTGGHQPQHF. V is TRBV6-5 and J is TRBJ1-5; TRBD1 matches 9 bases. V gave up 4 bases and J gave up 5 bases; unmatched junction bases: 3. Germline CDR1 is MNHEY and CDR2 is SVGAGI. This CDR3 comprises 14 residues.

This clonotype was seen a few times. This rearrangement joins TRBV5-1 to TRBJ2-2; D is ambiguous. Germline CDR1 SGHRS, CDR2 YFSETQ. The CDR3 is 13 amino acids. V gave up 7 bases and J gave up 4 bases, with 11 bases separating them. CDR3 loop: CASLGRATGELFF. The CDR3 nucleotides are TGCGCCAGCTTAGGCCGTGCCACCGGGGAGCTGTTTTTT.

There are a few counts of this clonotype. The chain carries TRBV12-3 or TRBV12-4 and TRBJ1-6; D is undetermined. V was pared by 7 bases and J by 6 bases, with 10 bases between. CDR3 length: 13 amino acids. For the CDR3, the DNA is TGTGCCAGCACCCCCGGGGTTAATTCACCCCTCCACTTT. Residues: CASTPGVNSPLHF.

This clonotype was counted between two and nine times. This rearrangement joins TRBV4-3 to TRBJ2-3; 8 bases are a match to TRBD2. V lost 0 bases and J lost 5; bases outside the gene matches: 19. Germline V CDR1 and CDR2: LGHNA, YSLEER. The CDR3 runs 20 residues. The CDR3 DNA reads TGCGCCAGCAGCCAAGATTTCGGCGTTGCGGGACTAGAAGTTTTAGATACGCAGTATTTT. Residues: CASSQDFGVAGLEVLDTQYF.

This chain joins TRBV6-2 or TRBV6-3 and TRBJ2-3; 14 nucleotides match TRBD2. The CDR3 runs to 17 residues. V was pared by 0 bases and J by 3 bases, with 2 bases of the junction left unmatched. Germline V gives CDR1 MNHEY, CDR2 SVGEGT. The CDR3 loop reads CASSYSGLAGVTDTQYF. The CDR3 nucleotides are TGTGCCAGCAGTTACTCGGGACTAGCGGGGGTAACAGATACGCAGTATTTT.

This clonotype showed up just once. At one end, the junction sequence differs from germline, possibly due to a read error. The gene calls are TRBV4-1 and TRBJ2-1, with D perhaps matching TRBD2 (5 bases). Germline V gives CDR1 MGHRA, CDR2 YSYEKL. The CDR3 extends over 15 amino acids. CDR3: CASSLGLTIYSEQFF. CDR3 coding DNA: TGCGCCAGCAGCCTTGGACTTACGATCTACAGTGAGCAGTTCTTC.

This sequence joins TRBV20-1 and TRBJ1-2; D possibly corresponds to TRBD1 (5 bases). Germline loops: CDR1 DFQATT, CDR2 SNEGSKA (reference sequence). CDR3 size: 12 residues. Trimming pared 6 bases from V and 10 bases from J, leaving 18 bases between. The CDR3 DNA reads as TGCAGTGCACCGGGACCAGTACCGAACTACACCTTC. Its protein product is CSAPGPVPNYTF.

This clonotype was counted a few times. For the CDR3, the DNA is TGTGCCAGCAGCCAAGGAGGAGCGGGGGGGCAGTTCTTC. This codes for CASSQGGAGGQFF. This chain joins TRBV3-1 and TRBJ2-1, with TRBD2 matching 9 bases. The length of the CDR3 is 13 residues. CDR1 and CDR2 (germline): LGHDT, YNNKEL (reference sequence). After removal of 1 base from V and 12 bases from J, the junction contained 4 bases not matched to a gene.